One sample yielded the 21 T cell receptor beta chains listed below, sequenced in a study of cytomegalovirus exposure and HLA in healthy donors. 13 Jbeta primers and 60 Vbeta primers were used for the PCR. Profiling relied on immunoSEQ multiplex PCR, and the TCRdb table lists in-frame clones only, not all of them. Of around 150,000 clones listed, 61% are singletons. The source material was PBMCs. Receptors were obtained from a male donor in good health and CMV-seronegative.

This chain's CDR3 is CASSLGVSGEGAQYF. The CDR3 region has the DNA TGTGCCAGCAGCTTGGGGGTTAGCGGGGAAGGTGCGCAGTATTTT. This chain joins TRBV5-6 and TRBJ2-3, with TRBD2 matching 8 bases. Losses at the gene ends were 0 bases for V and 10 bases for J; bases not matched to a gene: 10. Per germline, CDR1 SGHDT and CDR2 YYEEEE. The CDR3 covers 15 residues.

V usage is TRBV6-1 and J usage is TRBJ1-4, with TRBD1 identical over 7 bases. Trimming took 6 bases from V and 3 from J; bases not matched to a gene: 7. Germline CDR1 and CDR2: MNHNS and SASEGT. The CDR3 length is 15 residues. CDR3 DNA: TGTGCCAGCAGGGCGGGGGGACAGTCTAATGAAAAACTGTTTTTT. It is translated as CASRAGGQSNEKLFF.

This clone was picked up one time. CDR3 protein: CASSSTTPGLEAFF. The CDR3 nucleotides read TGTGCCAGCAGTTCCACAACCCCAGGGTTGGAAGCTTTCTTT. The chain recombines TRBV6-5 with TRBJ1-1, with TRBD1 as a possible D gene (5 bases). The CDR3 contains 14 residues. Germline CDR1 is MNHEY and CDR2 is SVGAGI. V was clipped by 4 bases and J by 8 bases, with 17 bases between them.

The rearrangement joins TRBV9 to TRBJ2-7; D perhaps matches TRBD1 (6 bases). V lost 0 bases and J 4 bases, leaving 11 bases between the germline ends. Germline V gene data show CDR1 as SGDLS and CDR2 as YYNGEE. This CDR3 has 14 amino acids. The CDR3 DNA reads TGTGCCAGCAGCGTAGCGGCAGGGGTTTACGAGCAGTACTTC. Residues: CASSVAAGVYEQYF.

The rearrangement uses TRBV4-1 and TRBJ1-1; TRBD1 is a possible D gene (5 bases). Looked up from germline, CDR1 is MGHRA and CDR2 is YSYEKL. The ends were cut back, 6 bases at V and 0 bases at J, with 8 bases in the middle. This CDR3 is built from 13 residues. The CDR3 sequence is CASRGPLNTEAFF. DNA of the CDR3: TGCGCCAGCAGGGGGCCTTTGAACACTGAAGCTTTCTTT.

V and J are TRBV6-6 and TRBJ2-3; D not resolved. V gave up 8 bases and J gave up 4 bases, with 22 bases separating them. This CDR3 has 16 residues. Per the germline V gene, CDR1 is MNHNY and CDR2 is SVGAGI (reference sequence). CDR3 loop: CASSVYLAALPDTQYF. CDR3 nucleotides: TGTGCCAGCTCCGTTTATTTGGCGGCCCTCCCAGATACGCAGTATTTT.

The chain uses TRBV19 and TRBJ2-2, with 11 positions matching TRBD2. The ends lost 4 bases at V and 3 bases at J; junction bases unmatched: 7. CDR3 length equals 17 residues. Germline assignment: CDR1 LNHDA and CDR2 SQIVND (reference sequence). In nucleotides, the CDR3 is TGTGCCAGTAGTAAATTTAGCGGGGGGGTGTACACCGGGGAGCTGTTTTTT. It translates to CASSKFSGGVYTGELFF.

The genes are TRBV5-1 and TRBJ1-4; a weak D match, TRBD1 (6 bases). The CDR3 extends over 17 amino acids. With 2 bases removed from V and 5 bases from J, the gap between germline ends came to 19 bases. The germline V gene encodes CDR1 SGHRS and CDR2 YFSETQ. CDR3 sequence: CASSFVGAGTLNEKLFF. The CDR3 DNA reads as TGCGCCAGCAGCTTTGTGGGGGCCGGGACATTAAATGAAAAACTGTTTTTT.

The chain joins TRBV7-2 to TRBJ2-7, with 10 bases fitting TRBD2. This CDR3 region has 15 residues. With V trimmed by 5 bases and J by 0 bases, 4 bases remained unmatched. Germline values: CDR1 SGHTA, CDR2 FQGNSA. In DNA form, the CDR3 reads TGTGCCAGCAGCCTGACTAGCGGGCCCTCCTACGAGCAGTACTTC. It codes for CASSLTSGPSYEQYF.

V and J are TRBV14 and TRBJ2-7, with a tentative D call TRBD2 (6 bases). From germline, CDR1 is SGHDN and CDR2 FVKESK. V gave up 4 bases and J gave up 6 bases, with 25 bases separating them. The CDR3 has 17 residues. The CDR3 loop is CASSRPRGSWRAGEQYF. DNA for the CDR3: TGTGCCAGCAGCCGCCCCCGGGGAAGTTGGAGGGCCGGCGAGCAGTACTTC.

The V call is TRBV4-1, the J call TRBJ2-1; D is undetermined. The CDR3 runs to 13 residues. The germline V gene has CDR1 MGHRA and CDR2 YSYEKL. V was pared by 0 bases and J by 8 bases, with 8 bases between. DNA for the CDR3: TGCGCCAGCAGCCAAGATTCCTTCTATGAGCAGTTCTTC. It is translated as CASSQDSFYEQFF.

This clone turned up a few times. This rearrangement joins TRBV4-1 to TRBJ2-3; possible D gene TRBD2, 6 bases. Per the germline V gene, CDR1 is MGHRA and CDR2 is YSYEKL. V was shortened by 4 bases and J by 4 bases, with 9 bases between the two germline ends. This CDR3 spans 13 amino acids. In nucleotides, the CDR3 is TGCGCCAGCAGCCTAGCGGTCGCAGATACGCAGTATTTT. It encodes CASSLAVADTQYF.

This clone was seen a few times. The chain has TRBV4-1 and TRBJ2-2; 7 bases fit TRBD1. J lost 5 bases, V lost 0 bases, and 3 bases had no gene match. CDR1 is MGHRA, CDR2 YSYEKL, per germline. The CDR3 sequence is 15 residues long. The chain's CDR3 is CASSQETGSTGELFF. DNA for the CDR3: TGCGCCAGCAGCCAAGAGACAGGGTCGACCGGGGAGCTGTTTTTT.

This clone occurred a few times. This chain connects TRBV2 to TRBJ1-3; TRBD1 agrees at 9 bases. The CDR3 is 15 amino acids. Germline CDR1 is SNHLY and CDR2 is FYNNEI. Trimming removed 8 bases from V and 3 bases from J; junction bases left unmatched: 8. The CDR3, as DNA: TGTGCCAGCCGAGAACAGGGGGCTTATGGAAACACCATATATTTT. Its protein product is CASREQGAYGNTIYF.

The chain is built from TRBV4-1 and TRBJ1-1; D unclear. The CDR3 is 14 amino acids. CDR1 is MGHRA and CDR2 is YSYEKL in the germline V gene. Trimming cost V 1 base and J 6 bases, with 12 bases left between them. The CDR3 sequence: CASSQVGRSAEAFF. CDR3 bases: TGCGCCAGCAGCCAAGTAGGAAGGAGCGCTGAAGCTTTCTTT.

This rearrangement joins TRBV4-3 to TRBJ1-3, with unresolved D. Looked up from germline, CDR1 is LGHNA and CDR2 is YSLEER. The CDR3 extends over 16 amino acids. V was cut by 0 bases and J by 6 bases, with 15 bases left in between. In nucleotides, the CDR3 is TGCGCCAGCAGCCAAGATTTCGGCGCGAGGGTAAACACCATATATTTT. This gives the protein CASSQDFGARVNTIYF.

The rearrangement links TRBV6-5 to TRBJ1-1; D perhaps matches TRBD1 (5 bases). V lost 8 bases and J 1 base, leaving 14 bases between the germline ends. The CDR3 is 14 amino acids. Germline V gene sequence: CDR1 MNHEY, CDR2 SVGAGI. CDR3 protein: CASGVVGGNTEAFF. CDR3 coding DNA: TGTGCCAGCGGGGTGGTGGGGGGGAACACTGAAGCTTTCTTT.

The CDR3 DNA sequence: TGTGCCAGCAGCCGTGGACAGGGGAATTCACCCCTCCACTTT. It encodes CASSRGQGNSPLHF. The chain links TRBV6-5 to TRBJ1-6; 9 bases match TRBD1. The CDR3 spans 14 residues. CDR1 and CDR2 from the germline V gene are MNHEY and SVGAGI. The J segment lost 7 bases and the V segment lost 6 bases, leaving 4 bases of the junction unmatched.

Remarks on this clone: Other DNA sequences from this sample encode an identical CDR3 as well. The DNA of the CDR3 is TGTGCTAGTGGACTTAACACCGGGGAGCTGTTTTTT. It is translated as CASGLNTGELFF. The rearrangement links TRBV12-5 to TRBJ2-2; D is undetermined. CDR1 and CDR2 from the germline V gene are LGHNT and FRNRAP. The length of the CDR3 is 12 residues. With 6 bases removed from V and 2 bases from J, the gap between germline ends came to 4 bases.

This clone was counted a single time. The chain links TRBV19 to TRBJ1-4; maybe TRBD1 (6 bases). Looked up from germline, CDR1 is LNHDA and CDR2 is SQIVND (reference sequence). The CDR3 contains 15 residues. V was cut by 5 bases and J by 3 bases, with 13 bases left in between. The CDR3 spells CASSATGLSNEKLFF. The CDR3 DNA reads TGTGCCAGTAGTGCCACAGGGCTTTCTAATGAAAAACTGTTTTTT.

A few counts support this clone. In DNA form, the CDR3 reads TGTGCAGCATCGGGTGGACTAGCGGGGGATGAGCAGTTCTTC. Translated: CAASGGLAGDEQFF. This chain uses TRBV2 with TRBJ2-1; 13 bases fit TRBD2. This CDR3 has 14 residues. In germline, CDR1 is SNHLY, CDR2 FYNNEI.